This is a list of T cell receptor beta chains from one sample in a study of T cell responses to AZD1222 COVID-19 vaccine. Sequencing used immunoSEQ multiplex PCR; TCRdb keeps in-frame clones, though not all of them. The top ten clones hold 2.4% of a sample with over 100,000 clones, roughly nine tenths of them seen once. This specimen was peripheral blood, taken on day 0 of AZD1222 vaccination. The receptor source for this set is an adult in good health. CDR3s include the opening cysteine and the closing phenylalanine or tryptophan. A D gene is named only where the DNA matches it firmly. The size of a clone is reported for some rows only, either as once, few or many, or as a class for expanded clones.

D: TRBD2; J: TRBJ2-5; size: NA; V: TRBV27; length: 17; CDR3: CASRRSRLAGIQETQYF; DNA: TGTGCCAGCAGGCGGTCTAGGCTAGCGGGGATCCAAGAGACCCAGTACTTC
D: NA; J: TRBJ1-2; size: NA; V: TRBV28; length: 11; CDR3: CASSLRDGYTF; DNA: TGTGCCAGCAGTTTGCGGGATGGCTACACCTTC
D: NA; J: TRBJ1-1; size: NA; V: TRBV7-2; length: 13; CDR3: CASSLARGTEAFF; DNA: TGTGCCAGCAGCTTAGCCCGGGGCACTGAAGCTTTCTTT
D: TRBD2; J: TRBJ2-3; size: NA; V: TRBV13; length: 15; CDR3: CASSPTSGRRDTQYF; DNA: TGTGCCAGCAGCCCCACTAGCGGGAGACGTGATACGCAGTATTTT
D: NA; J: TRBJ1-2; size: once; V: TRBV10-3; length: 13; CDR3: CAISERGWDGYTF; DNA: TGTGCCATCAGTGAACGGGGATGGGATGGCTACACCTTC
D: TRBD1; J: TRBJ1-4; size: NA; V: TRBV5-4; length: 15; CDR3: CASSPGTAANEKLFF; DNA: TGTGCCAGCAGCCCCGGGACAGCCGCTAATGAAAAACTGTTTTTT
D: NA; J: TRBJ1-5; size: once; V: TRBV27; length: 15; CDR3: CASSSGLYSNQPQHF; DNA: TGTGCCAGCAGTTCGGGACTCTATAGCAATCAGCCCCAGCATTTT
D: NA; J: TRBJ1-2; size: NA; V: TRBV27; length: 14; CDR3: CASSKHEANYGYTF; DNA: TGTGCCAGCAGTAAACATGAAGCTAACTATGGCTACACCTTC
D: NA; J: TRBJ1-1; size: once; V: TRBV4-2; length: 17; CDR3: CASSQEAVGPGWTEAFF; DNA: TGTGCCAGCAGCCAAGAAGCAGTCGGACCGGGCTGGACTGAAGCTTTCTTT
D: TRBD2; J: TRBJ2-7; size: NA; V: TRBV28; length: 15; CDR3: CASSYQIAGKGEQYF; DNA: TGTGCCAGCAGTTATCAGATAGCGGGGAAGGGCGAGCAGTACTTC
D: NA; J: TRBJ1-5; size: NA; V: TRBV2; length: 14; CDR3: CASSEGDGLPPQHF; DNA: TGTGCCAGCAGTGAAGGGGACGGGCTTCCGCCCCAGCATTTT
D: TRBD1; J: TRBJ1-1; size: NA; V: TRBV6-5; length: 16; CDR3: CASSSTGVGRNTEAFF; DNA: TGTGCCAGCAGTTCAACAGGGGTAGGGAGGAACACTGAAGCTTTCTTT
D: NA; J: TRBJ2-1; size: NA; V: TRBV23-1; length: 13; CDR3: CASSHTEYNEQFF; DNA: TGCGCCAGCAGTCACACTGAATACAATGAGCAGTTCTTC
D: NA; J: TRBJ2-7; size: NA; V: TRBV6-1; length: 12; CDR3: CASSDLVGEQYF; DNA: TGTGCCAGCAGTGATCTGGTGGGTGAGCAGTACTTC
D: TRBD2; J: TRBJ2-7; size: NA; V: TRBV5-1; length: 16; CDR3: CASAFGGGVSSYEQYF; DNA: TGCGCCAGCGCATTTGGGGGAGGGGTGAGCTCCTACGAGCAGTACTTC
D: NA; J: TRBJ1-1; size: once; V: TRBV4-1; length: 15; CDR3: CASSQEVTMNTEAFF; DNA: TGCGCCAGCAGCCAAGAAGTGACAATGAACACTGAAGCTTTCTTT
D: TRBD2; J: TRBJ2-1; size: NA; V: TRBV19; length: 16; CDR3: CASSRGVGDSYNEQFF; DNA: TGTGCCAGTAGTCGGGGGGTAGGGGACTCCTACAATGAGCAGTTCTTC
D: TRBD1; J: TRBJ2-7; size: NA; V: TRBV10-2; length: 15; CDR3: CASSETDRLVREQYF; DNA: TGCGCCAGCAGTGAGACGGACAGGCTTGTACGAGAGCAGTACTTC
D: NA; J: TRBJ1-2; size: NA; V: TRBV6-5; length: 13; CDR3: CVTLGVLTSGYTF; DNA: TGTGTAACCTTGGGGGTTCTGACGAGTGGCTACACCTTC
D: TRBD2; J: TRBJ2-1; size: NA; V: TRBV27; length: 16; CDR3: CASSPLGLAGDNEQFF; DNA: TGTGCCAGCAGTCCCCTCGGACTAGCGGGAGACAATGAGCAGTTCTTC
D: TRBD1; J: TRBJ2-2; size: NA; V: TRBV27; length: 15; CDR3: CASSLYQGAPGELFF; DNA: TGTGCCAGCAGTTTATACCAGGGGGCGCCCGGGGAGCTGTTTTTT
D: TRBD2; J: TRBJ2-1; size: NA; V: TRBV25-1; length: 12; CDR3: CAWTSNYNEQFF; DNA: TGTGCGTGGACTAGCAACTACAATGAGCAGTTCTTC
D: NA; J: TRBJ1-5; size: NA; V: TRBV19; length: 16; CDR3: CASSISGTRGNQPQHF; DNA: TGTGCCAGTAGTATCTCCGGGACCCGTGGTAATCAGCCCCAGCATTTT
D: NA; J: TRBJ1-4; size: NA; V: TRBV28; length: 14; CDR3: CASTIGGVNEKLFF; DNA: TGTGCCAGCACCATCGGGGGGGTTAATGAAAAACTGTTTTTT
D: TRBD1; J: TRBJ1-2; size: NA; V: TRBV7-9; length: 16; CDR3: CASSLVGTEFNYGYTF; DNA: TGTGCCAGCAGCTTAGTGGGGACAGAATTTAACTATGGCTACACCTTC
D: TRBD1; J: TRBJ2-7; size: NA; V: TRBV9; length: 15; CDR3: CASSGGDRGPYEQYF; DNA: TGTGCCAGCAGCGGTGGGGACAGGGGGCCCTACGAGCAGTACTTC
D: TRBD1; J: TRBJ1-2; size: NA; V: TRBV27; length: 17; CDR3: CASSPQGQGTTNYGYTF; DNA: TGTGCCAGCAGTCCCCAGGGACAGGGGACAACTAACTATGGCTACACCTTC
D: TRBD1; J: TRBJ1-6; size: NA; V: TRBV11-2; length: 19; CDR3: CASSLAAGGTVAPNSPLHF; DNA: TGTGCCAGCAGCTTAGCTGCAGGGGGGACTGTAGCCCCTAATTCACCCCTCCACTTT